The TCR beta chain under discussion was sequenced for a study of T cells in Graves' hyperthyroidism and ophthalmopathy. Study information: It was at initial diagnosis, before any treatment, that peripheral blood was collected.

This clonotype was seen only a few times. Any patient presenting with uncontrolled infection, other autoimmune disease, pregnancy or lactation was left out. PBMCs were sourced from less than 12 ml fresh peripheral blood. V shed 4 bases and J shed 0 bases, with 14 bases lying between them. The CDR3 runs 16 residues. Germline CDR1 SGDLS, CDR2 YYNGEE. RNA transcripts yielded amplified TCR beta CDR3 regions. With the HTBI primer set, the TCR CDR3 went through a first round of RT-PCR. TCRdb processed the multiplex PCR reads anew with MiXCR; each CDR3 protein has one entry. This table has about 640,000 distinct CDR3 sequences, about 20% appearing once.

The sequence was collected from a young man with Graves' ophthalmopathy. The sample taken for sequencing was blood. The gene calls are TRBV9 and TRBJ2-1, with D unclear. The CDR3, as DNA: TGTGCCAGCAGCTTCTGGACCGGCAGCTCCTACAATGAGCAGTTCTTC. It codes for CASSFWTGSSYNEQFF. Complete variable domain (other parts from reference TRBV9 and TRBJ2-1): DSGVTQTPKHLITATGQRVTLRCSPRSGDLSVYWYQQSLDQGLQFLIQYYNGEERAKGNILERFSAQQFPDLHSELNLSSLELGDSALYFCASSFWTGSSYNEQFFGPGTRLTVL.